The rows below give T cell receptor beta chains drawn from one sample of a study of T-cell memory formation after mild COVID-19. TCRdb reprocessed the 5' RACE reads with MiXCR, giving one entry per CDR3 protein. The table lists around 34,000 distinct CDR3 sequences, around 7.7% of them singletons. Sample: PBMCs or a T cell subset sorted from them (not recorded which). The receptor set was obtained from a man younger than 30 who had mild COVID-19 (a few samples of this study predate the infection). Cell type and time point are not known. Each CDR3 is given without its conserved first and last residue. Fields, in order: D gene, J gene, V gene, CDR3 protein. The D gene is left open where the match is weak.

d_call: TRBD2
j_call: TRBJ2-5
v_call: TRBV29-1
cdr3_aa: SVVTSGLNQETQY

d_call: TRBD2
j_call: TRBJ2-3
v_call: TRBV20-1
cdr3_aa: SARPAGGTQY

d_call: TRBD2
j_call: TRBJ2-4
v_call: TRBV7-2
cdr3_aa: ASSLFIGGSLKNIQY

d_call: -
j_call: TRBJ2-1
v_call: TRBV7-6
cdr3_aa: ASSSAISSYNEQF

d_call: -
j_call: TRBJ2-5
v_call: TRBV7-2
cdr3_aa: ASSLGSGQETQY

d_call: -
j_call: TRBJ2-5
v_call: TRBV7-6
cdr3_aa: ASSPEVGGTQY

d_call: TRBD1
j_call: TRBJ1-1
v_call: TRBV9
cdr3_aa: ASSVASDRAAF

d_call: TRBD2
j_call: TRBJ2-1
v_call: TRBV11-3
cdr3_aa: ASSFSGDSYNEQF

d_call: -
j_call: TRBJ1-5
v_call: TRBV7-2
cdr3_aa: ASSAGPSASQPQH

d_call: TRBD2
j_call: TRBJ2-1
v_call: TRBV12-3/TRBV12-4
cdr3_aa: ASSLQAGGPHEQF

d_call: TRBD1
j_call: TRBJ1-1
v_call: TRBV4-3
cdr3_aa: ASSQGKPYRSRGTEAF

d_call: -
j_call: TRBJ1-2
v_call: TRBV7-2
cdr3_aa: ASSRGYLEANYGYT

d_call: TRBD1
j_call: TRBJ1-6
v_call: TRBV14
cdr3_aa: ASSHGQGADSPLH

d_call: TRBD2
j_call: TRBJ2-1
v_call: TRBV7-3
cdr3_aa: ASSDRTSGGDEQF

d_call: TRBD1
j_call: TRBJ1-2
v_call: TRBV19
cdr3_aa: ASRAGTGLYGYT

d_call: -
j_call: TRBJ2-7
v_call: TRBV6-1
cdr3_aa: ASSEPTSIYVAYEQY

d_call: -
j_call: TRBJ2-1
v_call: TRBV28
cdr3_aa: ASTQGGDPYNEQF

d_call: -
j_call: TRBJ2-5
v_call: TRBV7-2
cdr3_aa: ASSLVRGRETQY

d_call: -
j_call: TRBJ1-1
v_call: TRBV5-6
cdr3_aa: ASSLVRGTTHTEAF

d_call: -
j_call: TRBJ1-2
v_call: TRBV20-1
cdr3_aa: SARGPGWDGYT

d_call: -
j_call: TRBJ1-5
v_call: TRBV27
cdr3_aa: ASSLSGFGQPQH